This TCR beta chain was retrieved from a study of blood T cells in healthy people across ages. Study conclusions and caveats: Donors of long life had a larger count of naive CD4+ cells and greater diversity than aged donors.

Total RNA, at least 6 micrograms per sample, came from PBMCs. A second roughly 7 to 12 cycle PCR used barcoded and J-beta primers. TCRdb called the 5' RACE reads again in MiXCR, with one record for every CDR3 protein. The sample has about 840,000 distinct CDR3 sequences; around 29% are singletons. The V gene lost 0 bases and the J gene lost 8 bases, with 13 bases spanning the gap. CDR3 length equals 14 residues. Germline V lookup: CDR1 SGHDN, CDR2 FVKESK. On this clonotype: Antigen unknown.

This sample also appeared in a second study, on T cells of mothers and their children. That investigation notes: Related mother and child pairs showed slightly greater overlap (not significant) than unrelated pairs did.

Sample: blood. V and J are TRBV14 and TRBJ1-2, with TRBD1 as a possible D gene (5 bases). The sequence came from a woman between 40 and 55 years old in good health. CDR3 sequence reads: CASSQDEGTDGYTF. The DNA for the CDR3 is TGTGCCAGCAGCCAAGATGAAGGGACCGACGGCTACACCTTC.